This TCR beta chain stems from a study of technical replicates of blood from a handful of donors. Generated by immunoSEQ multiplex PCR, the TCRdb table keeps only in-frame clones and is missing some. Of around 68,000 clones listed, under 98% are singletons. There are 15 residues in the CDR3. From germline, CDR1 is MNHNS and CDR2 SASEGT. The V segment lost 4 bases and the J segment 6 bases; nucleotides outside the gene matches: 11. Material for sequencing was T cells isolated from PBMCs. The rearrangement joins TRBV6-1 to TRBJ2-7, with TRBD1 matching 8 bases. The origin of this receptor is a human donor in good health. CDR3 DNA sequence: TGTGCCAGCAGTGTGACAGGGGCGACCCTAGGCGAGCAGTACTTC. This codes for CASSVTGATLGEQYF.